This TCR beta chain is drawn from a study of T cell clonality in common variable immunodeficiency. Broader study findings: Compared with healthy controls, CVID subjects showed increased TCRbeta clonality, mostly in about a third. Common variable immunodeficiency TCR beta sequences reportedly had fewer deletions and N-nucleotide insertions.

Generated by immunoSEQ multiplex PCR, the TCRdb table keeps only in-frame clones and is missing some. This record lists just over 25,000 clones, none seen once only, and the top ten clones contain about 24%. CDR3 size: 16 residues. Looked up from germline, CDR1 is DFQATT and CDR2 is SNEGSKA (reference sequence). The V gene end was trimmed by 0 bases and the J gene end by 4 bases; junction bases not matched to a gene: 8. Patients had low serum IgG, IgA and/or IgM and specific antibody deficiency. A few counts support this clone. No antigen is known for it. The CDR3 extends 3 residues past the end of the read, so its final part is completed from the germline J gene.

Sequenced material: peripheral blood mononuclear cells. V gene TRBV20-1 combines with J gene TRBJ1-5; TRBD1 agrees at 8 bases. The receptor comes from a human donor with common variable immunodeficiency. CDR3 sequence reads: CSARDGRQGRNQPQHF. The covered CDR3 bases are TGCAGTGCTAGAGACGGGAGACAGGGGCGGAATCAGCCC.